This is a list of T cell receptor beta chains from one sample in a study of T cell responses to AZD1222 COVID-19 vaccine. Method: immunoSEQ multiplex PCR; TCRdb's copy keeps in-frame clones and lacks some. The sample carries around 150,000 clones, less than 95% recorded once. Material: peripheral blood, obtained 28 days after the second AZD1222 dose. The receptors here all came from an adult who received the AZD1222 COVID-19 vaccine. The CDR3 runs from the conserved cysteine through the conserved F or W. D genes are given only for firm matches. Only part of the rows carry a size: once, few, many, or a class if the clone is expanded.

NA | TRBJ2-6 | TRBV4-1 | NA | 13 | CASSNTGANVLTF | TGCGCCAGCAGCAACACTGGGGCCAACGTCCTGACTTTC
NA | TRBJ1-3 | TRBV6-5 | once | 16 | CASSYSKVFSGNTIYF | TGTGCCAGCAGTTACTCGAAAGTATTCTCTGGAAACACCATATATTTT
NA | TRBJ1-5 | TRBV28 | NA | 13 | CASGSASNQPQHF | TGTGCCAGCGGTTCGGCGAGCAATCAGCCCCAGCATTTT
TRBD2 | TRBJ2-2 | TRBV19 | NA | 18 | CASSIVGLAGEDTGELFF | TGTGCCAGTAGTATCGTCGGACTAGCGGGGGAGGACACCGGGGAGCTGTTTTTT
TRBD1 | TRBJ2-5 | TRBV7-6 | NA | 13 | CASSGGTGTPGYF | TGTGCCAGCAGCGGCGGGACAGGGACCCCGGGGTACTTC
NA | TRBJ1-3 | TRBV9 | NA | 16 | CASSIGQGTSGNTIYF | TGTGCCAGCAGCATAGGTCAGGGGACTTCTGGAAACACCATATATTTT
TRBD2 | TRBJ2-3 | TRBV5-1 | NA | 16 | CASSLLAGVSTDTQYF | TGCGCCAGCAGCTTACTAGCGGGAGTTAGCACAGATACGCAGTATTTT
NA | TRBJ1-5 | TRBV28 | NA | 13 | CASSPGGVQPQHF | TGTGCCAGCAGCCCCGGGGGGGTCCAGCCCCAGCATTTT
TRBD1 | TRBJ1-5 | TRBV6-2/TRBV6-3 | NA | 14 | CASSYRTGIQPQHF | TGTGCCAGCAGTTACCGGACAGGGATCCAGCCCCAGCATTTT
TRBD2 | TRBJ2-1 | TRBV18 | NA | 19 | CASSPPSSGGAVGYNEQFF | TGTGCCAGCTCACCACCGTCCAGCGGGGGGGCCGTCGGCTACAATGAGCAGTTCTTC
TRBD2 | TRBJ2-3 | TRBV30 | NA | 19 | CACPMEGQGLAGDIDTQYF | TGTGCCTGTCCCATGGAGGGACAGGGACTAGCGGGAGATATAGATACGCAGTATTTT
NA | TRBJ1-6 | TRBV5-4 | NA | 15 | CASSPRTGTASPLHF | TGTGCCAGCAGCCCGAGAACAGGGACGGCTTCACCCCTCCACTTT
NA | TRBJ1-4 | TRBV6-1 | NA | 16 | CASSDRGGSTNEKLFF | TGTGCCAGCAGTGACAGGGGAGGGTCAACTAATGAAAAACTGTTTTTT
NA | TRBJ2-6 | TRBV29-1 | NA | 10 | CSVLEGVLTF | TGCAGCGTATTGGAAGGCGTCCTGACTTTC
TRBD2 | TRBJ2-3 | TRBV27 | once | 19 | CASSFTSGRARGTQVTQYF | TGTGCCAGCAGTTTTACTAGCGGGAGGGCCAGAGGAACACAGGTTACGCAGTATTTT
NA | TRBJ1-2 | TRBV9 | NA | 14 | CASSVEGPASGYTF | TGTGCCAGCAGCGTAGAAGGGCCCGCAAGTGGCTACACCTTC
NA | TRBJ1-5 | TRBV6-5 | NA | 15 | CASRATDRENQPQHF | TGTGCCAGCAGAGCCACGGACAGAGAGAATCAGCCCCAGCATTTT
NA | TRBJ2-1 | TRBV5-8 | few | 17 | CASSLVGLEQPYNEQFF | TGTGCCAGCAGCTTGGTCGGTCTTGAACAGCCTTACAATGAGCAGTTCTTC
TRBD1 | TRBJ1-2 | TRBV5-1 | NA | 13 | CASSPGQNYGYTF | TGCGCCAGCAGCCCGGGACAGAACTATGGCTACACCTTC
NA | TRBJ2-7 | TRBV12-3/TRBV12-4 | NA | 11 | CASTSSGEQYF | TGTGCCAGCACCTCCTCGGGAGAGCAGTACTTC
TRBD1 | TRBJ1-5 | TRBV30 | NA | 12 | CAWGDRGKPQHF | TGTGCCTGGGGGGACAGGGGGAAGCCCCAGCATTTT
NA | TRBJ2-3 | TRBV2 | NA | 14 | CASLIPTGTDTQYF | TGTGCCAGCCTCATACCAACCGGGACAGATACGCAGTATTTT
NA | TRBJ1-5 | TRBV12-2 | NA | 20 | CASRLAPGDGRDYSNQPQHF | TGTGCAAGTCGCTTAGCGCCCGGGGACGGGAGGGACTATAGCAATCAGCCCCAGCATTTT
NA | TRBJ1-4 | TRBV9 | NA | 16 | CASSVGSSNSNEKLFF | TGTGCCAGCAGCGTAGGATCCTCCAACTCCAATGAAAAACTGTTTTTT
NA | TRBJ1-5 | TRBV7-2 | NA | 14 | CASSLVKGDQPQHF | TGTGCCAGCAGCTTAGTGAAGGGGGACCAGCCCCAGCATTTT
NA | TRBJ1-4 | TRBV28 | NA | 12 | CASMVSNEKLFF | TGTGCCAGCATGGTCTCTAATGAAAAACTGTTTTTT
TRBD1 | TRBJ1-5 | TRBV28 | NA | 14 | CASSPGGPDQPQHF | TGTGCCAGCAGTCCAGGGGGCCCGGATCAGCCCCAGCATTTT
TRBD2 | TRBJ2-3 | TRBV10-2 | NA | 16 | CASAFSRAGSTDTQYF | TGCGCCAGCGCATTTTCCCGAGCGGGGAGCACAGATACGCAGTATTTT
NA | TRBJ2-5 | TRBV4-1 | NA | 16 | CASSQANRARGETQYF | TGCGCCAGCAGCCAAGCGAACAGGGCCCGTGGGGAGACCCAGTACTTC
NA | TRBJ2-7 | TRBV19 | NA | 13 | CASSYSLGFEQYF | TGTGCCAGTAGTTACTCCTTAGGCTTCGAGCAGTACTTC
NA | TRBJ1-5 | TRBV7-2 | NA | 15 | CASSLEGAGNQPQHF | TGTGCCAGCAGCTTAGAAGGGGCGGGCAATCAGCCCCAGCATTTT
NA | TRBJ2-3 | TRBV7-9 | once | 15 | CASSPRTAPTDTQYF | TGTGCCAGCAGCCCAAGGACAGCCCCCACAGATACGCAGTATTTT
TRBD2 | TRBJ2-3 | TRBV29-1 | NA | 16 | CSVERKSGRAPDTQYF | TGCAGCGTTGAACGGAAGAGCGGGAGGGCCCCAGATACGCAGTATTTT
TRBD2 | TRBJ2-7 | TRBV4-3 | once | 16 | CASSQSRLAGRDEQYF | TGCGCCAGCAGCCAATCCAGACTAGCGGGGCGGGACGAGCAGTACTTC
TRBD2 | TRBJ2-1 | TRBV29-1 | NA | 13 | CSVQREPNNEQFF | TGCAGCGTGCAGCGGGAGCCCAACAATGAGCAGTTCTTC
NA | TRBJ2-2 | TRBV9 | NA | 17 | CASSAPLGGTNTGELFF | TGTGCCAGCAGCGCCCCCTTAGGGGGGACGAACACCGGGGAGCTGTTTTTT